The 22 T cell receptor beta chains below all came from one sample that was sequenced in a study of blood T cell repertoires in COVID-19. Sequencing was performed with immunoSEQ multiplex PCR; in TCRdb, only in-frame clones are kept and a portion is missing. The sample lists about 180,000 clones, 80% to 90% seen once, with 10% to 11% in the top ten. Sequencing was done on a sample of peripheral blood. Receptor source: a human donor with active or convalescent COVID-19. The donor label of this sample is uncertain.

The CDR3 loop is CASSITYEQYF. The CDR3 DNA is TGTGCCAGCAGTATTACCTACGAGCAGTACTTC. This chain links TRBV2 with TRBJ2-7; D gene ambiguous. Germline CDR1 SNHLY, CDR2 FYNNEI. The CDR3 is 11 residues long. V shed 5 bases and J shed 2 bases, with 4 bases lying between them.

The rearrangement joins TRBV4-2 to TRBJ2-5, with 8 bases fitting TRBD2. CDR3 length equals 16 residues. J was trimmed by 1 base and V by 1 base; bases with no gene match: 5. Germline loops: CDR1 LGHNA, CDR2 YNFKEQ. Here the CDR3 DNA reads TGTGCCAGCAGCCAAGTGTACGGGGGGGGCCAAGAGACCCAGTACTTC. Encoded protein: CASSQVYGGGQETQYF.

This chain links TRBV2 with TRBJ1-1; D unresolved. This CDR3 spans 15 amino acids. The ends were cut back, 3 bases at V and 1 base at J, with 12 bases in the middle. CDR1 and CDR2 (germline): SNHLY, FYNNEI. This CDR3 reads CASSDRLGTNTEAFF. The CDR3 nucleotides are TGTGCCAGCAGTGACCGACTCGGAACGAACACTGAAGCTTTCTTT.

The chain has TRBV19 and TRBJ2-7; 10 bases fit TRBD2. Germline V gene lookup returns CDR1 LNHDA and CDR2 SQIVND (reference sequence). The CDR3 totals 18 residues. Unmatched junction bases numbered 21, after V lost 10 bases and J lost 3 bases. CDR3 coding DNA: TGTGCCACTAAGGGGAGAAGCGGGAGGGCCAATTGGAACTACGAGCAGTACTTC. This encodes CATKGRSGRANWNYEQYF.

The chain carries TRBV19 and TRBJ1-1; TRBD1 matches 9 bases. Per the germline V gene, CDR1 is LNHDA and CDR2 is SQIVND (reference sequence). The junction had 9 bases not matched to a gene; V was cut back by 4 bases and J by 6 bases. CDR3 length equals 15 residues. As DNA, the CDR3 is TGTGCCAGTAGTAAGCCGGGACAGGGTATCGCTGAAGCTTTCTTT. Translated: CASSKPGQGIAEAFF. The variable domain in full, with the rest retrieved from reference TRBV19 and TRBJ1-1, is DGGITQSPKYLFRKEGQNVTLSCEQNLNHDAMYWYRQDPGQGLRLIYYSQIVNDFQKGDIAEGYSVSREKKESFPLTVTSAQKNPTAFYLCASSKPGQGIAEAFFGQGTRLTVV.

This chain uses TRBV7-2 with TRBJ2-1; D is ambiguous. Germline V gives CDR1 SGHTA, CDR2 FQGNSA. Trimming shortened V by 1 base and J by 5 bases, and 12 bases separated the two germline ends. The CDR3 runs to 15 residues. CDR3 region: CASSLGSGSNNEQFF. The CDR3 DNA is TGTGCCAGCAGCTTAGGGTCCGGGTCTAACAATGAGCAGTTCTTC.

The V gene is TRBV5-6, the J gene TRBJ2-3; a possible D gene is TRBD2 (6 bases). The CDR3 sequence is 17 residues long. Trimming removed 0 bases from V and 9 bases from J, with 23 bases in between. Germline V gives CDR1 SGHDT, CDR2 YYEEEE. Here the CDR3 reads CASSLGWGSLGGRTQYF. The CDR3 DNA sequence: TGTGCCAGCAGCTTGGGGTGGGGCAGCCTTGGGGGGAGGACGCAGTATTTT.

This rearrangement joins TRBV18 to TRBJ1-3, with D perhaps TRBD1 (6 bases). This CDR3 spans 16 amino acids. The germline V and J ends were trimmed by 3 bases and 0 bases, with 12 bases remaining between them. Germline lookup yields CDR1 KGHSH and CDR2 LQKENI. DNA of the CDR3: TGTGCCAGCTCACCTGGGACACCGAGCTCTGGAAACACCATATATTTT. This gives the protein CASSPGTPSSGNTIYF.

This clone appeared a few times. DNA of the CDR3: TGCGCCAGCAGCTTCGGGGACAGGGATAAGGATGAGCAGTTCTTC. Translated: CASSFGDRDKDEQFF. This chain joins TRBV5-1 and TRBJ2-1; 9 bases agree with TRBD1. This CDR3 region has 15 residues. The germline gives CDR1 SGHRS, CDR2 YFSETQ. V lost 2 bases and J lost 8; bases outside the gene matches: 8.

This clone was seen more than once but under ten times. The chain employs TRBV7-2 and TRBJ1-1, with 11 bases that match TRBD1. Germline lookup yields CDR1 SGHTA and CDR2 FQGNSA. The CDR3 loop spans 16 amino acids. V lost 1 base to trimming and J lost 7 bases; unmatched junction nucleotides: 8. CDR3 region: CASSLEVWGQGGEAFF. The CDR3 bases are TGTGCCAGCAGCTTAGAGGTCTGGGGACAGGGGGGTGAAGCTTTCTTT.

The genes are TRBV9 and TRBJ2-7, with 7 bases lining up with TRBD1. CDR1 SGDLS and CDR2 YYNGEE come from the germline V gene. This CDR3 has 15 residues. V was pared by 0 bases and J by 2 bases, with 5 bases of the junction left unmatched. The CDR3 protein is CASSVGDRATYEQYF. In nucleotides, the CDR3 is TGTGCCAGCAGCGTAGGCGACAGGGCAACCTACGAGCAGTACTTC.

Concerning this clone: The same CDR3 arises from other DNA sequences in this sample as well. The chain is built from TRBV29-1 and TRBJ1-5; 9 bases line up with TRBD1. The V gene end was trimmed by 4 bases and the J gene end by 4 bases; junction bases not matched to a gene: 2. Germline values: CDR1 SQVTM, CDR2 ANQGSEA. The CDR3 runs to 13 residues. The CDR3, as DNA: TGCAGCGTTGGACAGGGGGGGAATCAGCCCCAGCATTTT. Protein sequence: CSVGQGGNQPQHF.

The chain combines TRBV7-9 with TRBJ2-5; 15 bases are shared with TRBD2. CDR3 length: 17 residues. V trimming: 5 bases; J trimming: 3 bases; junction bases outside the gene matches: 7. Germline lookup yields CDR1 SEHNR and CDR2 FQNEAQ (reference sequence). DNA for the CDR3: TGTGCCAGCAGCCACGGACTAGCGGGAGGGCCGGAAGAGACCCAGTACTTC. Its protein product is CASSHGLAGGPEETQYF.

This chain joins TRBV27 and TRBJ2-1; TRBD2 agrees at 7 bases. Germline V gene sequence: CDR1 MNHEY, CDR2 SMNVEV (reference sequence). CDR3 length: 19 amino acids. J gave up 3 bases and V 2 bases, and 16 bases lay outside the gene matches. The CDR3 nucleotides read TGTGCCAGCAGTTTACCGGTGAGTGGCGGGAGTTTCTACTACAATGAGCAGTTCTTC. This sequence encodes CASSLPVSGGSFYYNEQFF.

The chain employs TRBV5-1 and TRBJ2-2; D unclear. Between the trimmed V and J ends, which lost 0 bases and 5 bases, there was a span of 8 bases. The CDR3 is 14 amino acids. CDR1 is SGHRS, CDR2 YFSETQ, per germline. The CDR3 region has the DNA TGCGCCAGCAGCTTGGCCCTGACAACCGGGGAGCTGTTTTTT. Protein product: CASSLALTTGELFF.

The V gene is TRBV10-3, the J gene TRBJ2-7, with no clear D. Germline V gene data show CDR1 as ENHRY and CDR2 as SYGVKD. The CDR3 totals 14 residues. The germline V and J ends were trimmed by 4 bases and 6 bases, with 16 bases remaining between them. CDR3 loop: CAISAVERNLEQYF. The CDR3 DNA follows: TGTGCCATCAGTGCGGTGGAGAGGAACCTCGAGCAGTACTTC.

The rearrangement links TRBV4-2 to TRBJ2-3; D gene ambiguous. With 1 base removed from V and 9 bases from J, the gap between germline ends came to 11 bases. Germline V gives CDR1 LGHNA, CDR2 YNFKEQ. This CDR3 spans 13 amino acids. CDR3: CASSQALDETQYF. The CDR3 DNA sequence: TGTGCCAGCAGCCAAGCCCTAGACGAAACGCAGTATTTT.

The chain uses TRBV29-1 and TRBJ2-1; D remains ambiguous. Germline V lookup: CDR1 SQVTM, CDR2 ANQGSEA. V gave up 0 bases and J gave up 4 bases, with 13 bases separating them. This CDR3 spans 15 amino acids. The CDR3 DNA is TGCAGCGTTGAAGATCTGCCAGGCAGATACAATGAGCAGTTCTTC. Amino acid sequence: CSVEDLPGRYNEQFF.

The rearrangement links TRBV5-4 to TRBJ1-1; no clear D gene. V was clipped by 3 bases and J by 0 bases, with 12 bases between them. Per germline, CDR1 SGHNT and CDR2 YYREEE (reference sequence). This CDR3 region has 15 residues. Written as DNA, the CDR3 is TGTGCCAGCAGCTCGGCAAGGAGGATGAACACTGAAGCTTTCTTT. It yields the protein CASSSARRMNTEAFF.

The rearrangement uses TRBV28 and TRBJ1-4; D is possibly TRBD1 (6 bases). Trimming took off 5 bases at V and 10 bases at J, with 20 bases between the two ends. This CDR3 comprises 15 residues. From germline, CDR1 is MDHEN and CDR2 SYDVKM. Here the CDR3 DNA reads TGTGCCAGCAGTGCCATACGGGGGGCGCAGGGAAAACTGTTTTTT. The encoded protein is CASSAIRGAQGKLFF.

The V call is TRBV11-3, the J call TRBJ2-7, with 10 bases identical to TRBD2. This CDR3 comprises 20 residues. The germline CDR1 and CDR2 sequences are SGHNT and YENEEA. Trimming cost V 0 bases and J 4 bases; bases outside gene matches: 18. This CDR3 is CASSLDRIELAGRFYYEQYF. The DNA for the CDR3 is TGTGCCAGCAGCTTAGATCGGATAGAACTAGCGGGGAGATTTTATTACGAGCAGTACTTC.

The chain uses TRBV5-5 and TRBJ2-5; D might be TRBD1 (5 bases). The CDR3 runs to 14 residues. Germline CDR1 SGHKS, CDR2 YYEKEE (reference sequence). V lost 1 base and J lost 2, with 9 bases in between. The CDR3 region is CASSLNRQQETQYF. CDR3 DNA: TGTGCCAGCAGCTTGAACCGACAGCAAGAGACCCAGTACTTC.